This T cell receptor beta chain stems from a study of T-cell reconstitution after alpha-beta-depleted transplantation in children. Whole-study results and caveats: Reportedly, only several hundred clones from non-depleted graft cells drove alpha-beta T-cell counts at about two months. When one year had passed after transplant, most T-cell counts and diversity came from newly produced T cells. Several patients had high TCRbeta diversity at day 60; it came from surviving recipient T cells and thymic progenitors.

As concerns this clonotype: What it binds is unknown.

Germline V gives CDR1 MNHNS, CDR2 SASEGT. The V gene lost 4 bases and the J gene lost 5 bases, with 20 bases spanning the gap. This CDR3 region has 16 residues. Molecular barcoding with unique molecular identifiers was used for the TCRbeta library. TCRdb re-derived calls from the PCR reads in MiXCR, one entry per CDR3 protein. The sample has about a million distinct CDR3 sequences, about 29% seen once; the top ten hold over 25%. The sequencing used PBMCs, mostly from graft donor cells, collected 360 days after TCRalphabeta/CD19-depleted stem cell transplant. The sequence came from a boy in the first two years of life who had a stem cell transplant for SCID, so the T cells may come from the graft donor. This chain links TRBV6-1 with TRBJ2-5, with TRBD1 as a possible D gene (6 bases). The CDR3 region is CASSASFNRDRETQYF. The CDR3 region has the DNA TGTGCCAGCAGTGCAAGTTTCAACAGGGATCGGGAGACCCAGTACTTC.